This record covers a single T cell receptor (beta chain). Original methodology: Researchers report that nucleated cell counts were estimated from reference gene primer amplification. Produced via immunoSEQ multiplex PCR; TCRdb's table is partial and in-frame only. V and J calls and clone size are copied from that table; D and trimming were computed from the DNA. The sample yields 120,000 to 150,000 clones, 84% seen once. This record belongs to a study of blood T cell repertoires in COVID-19. On the study more broadly: The United States, Italy and Spain supplied acute and convalescent COVID-19 samples. T cells, B-cell-depleted T cells, or PBMCs supplied cDNA or gDNA.

This TCR was recovered from a human donor in a cohort sampled during active COVID-19. Input material: peripheral blood.

This chain's CDR3 is CASSYVPANTGELFF. CDR3 bases: TGTGCCAGCAGTTACGTTCCAGCGAACACCGGGGAGCTGTTTTTT. The gene calls are TRBV6-5 and TRBJ2-2; no clear D gene. The CDR3 has 15 amino acids. From germline, CDR1 is MNHEY and CDR2 SVGAGI. The germline V and J ends were trimmed by 2 bases and 0 bases, with 7 bases remaining between them.